Each of the 19 T cell receptor beta chains below was sequenced from the same sample in a study of CD8+ T cells in alopecia areata. The authors extracted RNA and reverse transcribed it into cDNA as the sequencing template. TCRdb keeps only in-frame clones here, not all; method: immunoSEQ multiplex PCR. The table shows 140,000 to 150,000 clones, with 50% to 65% occurring only once. Treatment noted: oral pan-JAK inhibitor, 5-10 mg twice daily. The material sequenced was CD8+ T cells sorted from blood, taken at week 4, from a patient treated with tofacitinib. These receptors were taken from a human donor with alopecia areata.

The V call is TRBV7-6, the J call TRBJ2-5, with TRBD1 matching over 7 bases. The CDR3 spans 15 residues. With 4 bases clipped from V and 3 bases from J, the junction kept 8 bases outside the gene matches. Germline values: CDR1 SGHVS, CDR2 FNYEAQ. The CDR3 here is CASSSATRGKETQYF. In DNA, the CDR3 is TGTGCCAGCAGCTCAGCAACCAGGGGGAAAGAGACCCAGTACTTC.

This clone was recorded only once. CDR3 amino acids: CAWSPGTRRAGELFF. The CDR3 bases are TGTGCCTGGAGTCCCGGGACCCGTCGCGCCGGGGAGCTGTTTTTT. V is TRBV30 and J is TRBJ2-2, with D perhaps assigned TRBD1 or TRBD2 (5 bases each). Germline lookup yields CDR1 GTSNPN and CDR2 SVGIG (reference sequence). The CDR3 totals 15 residues. V dropped 2 bases and J dropped 6 bases, with 16 bases sitting between them.

The V and J genes are TRBV7-9 and TRBJ1-2; D is perhaps TRBD1 (5 bases). The germline CDR1 and CDR2 sequences are SEHNR and FQNEAQ (reference sequence). The CDR3 has 11 amino acids. The V gene lost 5 bases and the J gene lost 9 bases, with 10 bases spanning the gap. In DNA, the CDR3 is TGTGCCAGCAGCACAGGACCTAGCTACACCTTC. Encoded protein: CASSTGPSYTF. The variable domain in full, with the rest retrieved from reference TRBV7-9 and TRBJ1-2, is DTGVSQNPRHKITKRGQNVTFRCDPISEHNRLYWYRQTLGQGPEFLTYFQNEAQLEKSRLLSDRFSAERPKGSFSTLEIQRTEQGDSAMYLCASSTGPSYTFGSGTRLTVV.

This clone occurred once. This rearrangement joins TRBV29-1 to TRBJ2-2; TRBD2 might be the D (6 bases). With 4 bases removed from V and 2 bases from J, the gap between germline ends came to 11 bases. This CDR3 spans 14 amino acids. Germline assignment: CDR1 SQVTM and CDR2 ANQGSEA. The CDR3 coding sequence is TGCAGCGTTGCGGGAGCAGGAAACACCGGGGAGCTGTTTTTT. Translated, it gives CSVAGAGNTGELFF.

This chain links TRBV7-9 with TRBJ2-7, with D possibly matching TRBD1 (5 bases). V was clipped by 5 bases and J by 6 bases, with 11 bases between them. CDR1 SEHNR and CDR2 FQNEAQ come from the germline V gene (reference sequence). This CDR3 comprises 12 residues. The CDR3: CASSQDRVEQYF. CDR3 sequence (DNA): TGTGCCAGCAGCCAAGACAGAGTCGAGCAGTACTTC.

The gene calls are TRBV25-1 and TRBJ2-3; 11 bases map to TRBD2. This CDR3 comprises 18 residues. The ends lost 7 bases at V and 1 base at J; junction bases unmatched: 13. Germline V gene data show CDR1 as MGHDK and CDR2 as SYGVNS. CDR3 residues: CASMGPRGLAARTDTQYF. The DNA of the CDR3 is TGTGCCAGCATGGGGCCGAGGGGACTAGCGGCTCGCACAGATACGCAGTATTTT.

V is TRBV7-9 and J is TRBJ2-5, with 9 nucleotides matching TRBD2. The CDR3 contains 16 residues. Trimming at V came to 5 bases and at J to 1 base, leaving 8 bases not matched to a gene. CDR1 and CDR2 (germline): SEHNR, FQNEAQ (reference sequence). CDR3 protein: CASSVQRGALQETQYF. The CDR3 DNA reads TGTGCCAGCAGCGTCCAGCGGGGGGCACTCCAAGAGACCCAGTACTTC.

This clone was picked up one time. The rearrangement links TRBV20-1 to TRBJ2-1, with D unclear. Looked up from germline, CDR1 is DFQATT and CDR2 is SNEGSKA (reference sequence). Trimming pared 4 bases from V and 10 bases from J, leaving 8 bases between. The CDR3 runs 10 residues. CDR3 nucleotides: TGCAGTGCTATTGCTGGCGAGCAGTTCTTC. It codes for CSAIAGEQFF.

The chain recombines TRBV4-1 with TRBJ2-7; 8 positions match TRBD2. The CDR3 contains 16 residues. Germline V lookup: CDR1 MGHRA, CDR2 YSYEKL. Losses at the gene ends were 2 bases for V and 2 bases for J; bases not matched to a gene: 8. CDR3 coding DNA: TGCGCCAGCAGCCAATCCTCCGGTAGCGGGGCCTACGAGCAGTACTTC. This translates into CASSQSSGSGAYEQYF.

This chain links TRBV15 with TRBJ2-1; the D is unclear. V was clipped by 5 bases and J by 5 bases, with 7 bases between them. This CDR3 has 12 amino acids. CDR1 is LNHNV and CDR2 is YYDKDF in the germline V gene (reference sequence). The CDR3 DNA reads TGTGCCACCAGCCCTTGGGACAATGAGCAGTTCTTC. It is translated as CATSPWDNEQFF.

The chain couples TRBV28 to TRBJ2-3, with D uncertain. The V end was cut by 3 bases, the J end by 4 bases, with 11 bases between. This CDR3 comprises 14 residues. Germline V gene lookup returns CDR1 MDHEN and CDR2 SYDVKM. In DNA, the CDR3 is TGTGCCAGCAGTTTGAATTCGGATTCAGATACGCAGTATTTT. Protein product: CASSLNSDSDTQYF.

The chain couples TRBV25-1 to TRBJ2-7; 10 nucleotides match TRBD1. Germline CDR1 and CDR2: MGHDK and SYGVNS. The CDR3 is made up of 14 amino acids. The junction had 5 bases not matched to a gene; V was cut back by 4 bases and J by 5 bases. CDR3 loop: CASSGDRGLDEQYF. In DNA form, the CDR3 reads TGTGCCAGCAGTGGGGACAGGGGCCTCGACGAGCAGTACTTC.

This sequence joins TRBV2 and TRBJ2-7; 10 bases line up with TRBD1. Germline CDR1 is SNHLY and CDR2 is FYNNEI. V shed 4 bases, J shed 4 bases, and the junction held 4 bases outside the gene matches. This CDR3 spans 14 amino acids. In DNA form, the CDR3 reads TGTGCCAGCAGTGTGGGACAGGGGATGTACGAGCAGTACTTC. Its translation: CASSVGQGMYEQYF.

The V gene is TRBV27, the J gene TRBJ2-7; the D call may be TRBD1 or TRBD2 (5 bases each). From germline, CDR1 is MNHEY and CDR2 SMNVEV (reference sequence). V was shortened by 4 bases and J by 5 bases, with 6 bases between the two germline ends. The CDR3 is made up of 11 amino acids. The CDR3 DNA reads as TGTGCCAGCAGTTGGGGGAACGAGCAGTACTTC. Protein sequence: CASSWGNEQYF.

This clone was detected a few times. The V and J genes are TRBV7-9 and TRBJ2-5; 8 positions match TRBD1. The trim removed 8 bases at V and 7 bases at J, leaving 9 bases unmatched. Per germline, CDR1 SEHNR and CDR2 FQNEAQ (reference sequence). The CDR3 has 13 residues. DNA of the CDR3: TGTGCCAGCGGAAGACAGGGGCCAGGGACCCAGTACTTC. Residues: CASGRQGPGTQYF.

This chain connects TRBV4-2 to TRBJ2-3; D gene unclear. The germline CDR1 and CDR2 sequences are LGHNA and YNFKEQ. This CDR3 spans 12 amino acids. V lost 1 base and J lost 10, with 9 bases in between. The CDR3 loop reads CASSQGQSAQYF. In DNA form, the CDR3 reads TGTGCCAGCAGCCAAGGTCAATCTGCGCAGTATTTT.

The chain has TRBV25-1 and TRBJ1-4, with D perhaps TRBD1 (6 bases). This CDR3 spans 16 amino acids. Germline V gene lookup returns CDR1 MGHDK and CDR2 SYGVNS. Between the trimmed V and J ends, which lost 0 bases and 8 bases, there was a span of 16 bases. The chain's CDR3 is CASSEYDGGAREKLFF. Here the CDR3 DNA reads TGTGCCAGCAGTGAATACGATGGGGGCGCTAGGGAAAAACTGTTTTTT.

This clone was found many times. The chain is built from TRBV7-9 and TRBJ2-3; no definite D call. The germline CDR1 and CDR2 sequences are SEHNR and FQNEAQ (reference sequence). The CDR3 covers 15 residues. With 1 base removed from V and 6 bases from J, the gap between germline ends came to 14 bases. The CDR3 spells CASSLGQNSADTQYF. The CDR3 bases are TGTGCCAGCAGCTTAGGGCAGAACTCTGCCGATACGCAGTATTTT.

The rearrangement uses TRBV5-1 and TRBJ2-7; D could derive from TRBD1 or TRBD2 (6 bases each). Trimming left V 4 bases short and J 3 bases short, with 14 bases between. This CDR3 region has 14 residues. Germline V CDR1 and CDR2: SGHRS, YFSETQ. CDR3 in amino acids: CASSPYGGGYEQYF. In DNA, the CDR3 is TGCGCCAGCAGCCCCTACGGGGGCGGCTACGAGCAGTACTTC.